This T cell receptor beta chain was identified in a study of blood T cell repertoires in COVID-19. This CDR3 spans 17 amino acids. V trimming: 1 base; J trimming: 2 bases; junction bases outside the gene matches: 0. CDR1 and CDR2 (germline): SEHNR, FQNEAQ (reference sequence). TCRdb's table, derived via immunoSEQ multiplex PCR, lists solely in-frame clones and lacks some. The sample contains about 440,000 clones, around 91% of which appear only once. This sequence originates from a man aged 18 to 29 who had recovered from COVID-19. V is TRBV7-9 and J is TRBJ2-6, with 12 nucleotides matching TRBD2. Source material: PBMCs or T cells enriched from blood (not recorded which). The chain's CDR3 is CASSLGLAGAGANVLTF. DNA of the CDR3: TGTGCCAGCAGCTTAGGACTAGCGGGGGCTGGGGCCAACGTCCTGACTTTC.